These 32 T cell receptor beta chains originate from one sample sequenced in a study of tissue T cells after allogeneic stem cell transplantation. The assay was immunoSEQ multiplex PCR, and TCRdb's table has in-frame clones only and misses some. The sample yields about 48,000 clones, roughly 73% seen once. Sequencing was performed on sorted cells pooled from one or two spleens. These receptors all stem from a pool of C57BL/6 mice in good health.

Notes on this clone: Mouse names are used for the genes. The CDR3 extends 1 residue past the end of the read, so its final part is completed from the germline J gene. The chain has TRBV2 and TRBJ2-5; 10 nucleotides agree with TRBD2. The CDR3 extends over 14 amino acids. V was pared by 1 base and J by 5 bases, with 0 bases of the junction left unmatched. Germline V CDR1 and CDR2: LGHNA, YSYQKL. CDR3 in amino acids: CASSQGTGGDTQYF. The CDR3 bases that were read are TGTGCCAGCAGCCAAGGGACTGGGGGAGACACCCAGTAC.

Details on this clone: Gene and germline names: mouse. From the germline J gene comes the end of the CDR3, since the read stops 1 residue before it. The V call is TRBV16, the J call TRBJ1-5, with D perhaps matching TRBD1 (5 bases). This CDR3 region has 15 residues. Germline V gene sequence: CDR1 SGHSA, CDR2 FRNQAP. Trimming left V 1 base short and J 3 bases short, with 10 bases between. CDR3 DNA (partial): TGTGCAAGCAGCTTAGCCCCAGGGTCCAACCAGGCTCCGCTT. It encodes CASSLAPGSNQAPL. The whole CDR3 protein reads CASSLAPGSNQAPLF.

In its sample, this clone was seen a few times. Gene and germline names: mouse. The CDR3 end falls 1 residue outside the read, so it is completed with the germline J gene. This chain links TRBV19 with TRBJ2-5, with TRBD2 identical over 7 bases. With V trimmed by 5 bases and J by 4 bases, 4 bases remained unmatched. The germline V gene has CDR1 FNHDT and CDR2 SITEND (reference sequence). CDR3 size: 13 residues. CDR3 loop: CASRLTGKDTQYF. The DNA read from the CDR3 is TGTGCCAGCAGGCTGACTGGGAAAGACACCCAGTAC.

Comments on this clone: Mouse gene names and germline throughout. The read comes to an end 1 residue before the CDR3 does, leaving the germline J gene to fill in the end. The rearrangement joins TRBV19 to TRBJ2-5; D call uncertain. Germline values: CDR1 FNHDT, CDR2 SITEND (reference sequence). The CDR3 spans 14 residues. The ends were cut back, 2 bases at V and 0 bases at J, with 7 bases in the middle. The CDR3 bases that were read are TGTGCCAGCAGTATTGGCGTTAACCAAGACACCCAGTAC. Its translation is CASSIGVNQDTQY. The whole CDR3 sequence reads CASSIGVNQDTQYF.

A note on this clone: Gene labels here are mouse ones. The read falls 1 residue short of the CDR3 end, and the missing part is taken from the germline J gene. Other DNA sequences in the same sample also yield this CDR3. This chain joins TRBV13-2 and TRBJ1-2; possible D gene TRBD1, 5 bases. The CDR3 spans 12 residues. V was shortened by 0 bases and J by 5 bases, with 5 bases between the two germline ends. The germline CDR1 and CDR2 sequences are NNHNN and SYGAGS (reference sequence). CDR3 sequence: CASGDAGSDYTF. The covered CDR3 bases are TGTGCCAGCGGTGATGCAGGGTCCGACTACACC.

As for this clone: The genes and germline here are from mouse. CDR3 DNA, as far as it was read: TGTGCAAGCAGCCAACGGACTGGGGGGGGGTATGCTGAGCAGTTC. Translated, it gives CASSQRTGGGYAEQF. The full CDR3 reads CASSQRTGGGYAEQFF. V gene TRBV16 combines with J gene TRBJ2-1; 12 positions agree with TRBD2. The read ends 1 residue early relative to the CDR3; the germline J gene fills the gap. This CDR3 is built from 16 residues. Looked up from germline, CDR1 is SGHSA and CDR2 is FRNQAP. V was clipped by 5 bases and J by 4 bases; unmatched bases: 6. Variable domain in full (rest from reference TRBV16 and TRBJ2-1): NAGVIQTPRHKVTGKGQEATLWCEPISGHSAVFWYRQTIVQGLEFLTYFRNQAPIDDSGMPKERFSAQMPNQSHSTLKIQSTQPQDSAVYLCASSQRTGGGYAEQFFGPGTRLTVL.

This clone was counted only a few times. The genes and germline here are from mouse. The sequence runs out 1 residue before the end of the CDR3; the remainder is reconstructed from the germline J gene. The genes are TRBV13-2 and TRBJ2-7, with 9 bases that match TRBD2. With V trimmed by 1 base and J by 7 bases, 6 bases remained unmatched. The length of the CDR3 is 14 residues. Germline V gene lookup returns CDR1 NNHNN and CDR2 SYGAGS (reference sequence). The CDR3 bases that were read are TGTGCCAGCGGTGATCCTGGGGGGGTGGGGGAACAGTAC. It codes for CASGDPGGVGEQY. The CDR3 as a whole reads CASGDPGGVGEQYF.

With respect to this clone: Here the gene names and germline are mouse. The missing CDR3 end, 1 residue past where the read stops, is filled in from the germline J gene. This chain uses TRBV3 with TRBJ2-5; TRBD2 agrees at 7 bases. Germline loops: CDR1 SNHLY, CDR2 FYNGKV (reference sequence). CDR3 length: 15 amino acids. Germline trimming cut 3 bases from V and 6 bases from J; bases unmatched to any gene: 9. This CDR3 is CASSFELGTPDTQYF. The DNA read from the CDR3 is TGTGCCAGCAGCTTTGAACTGGGGACTCCGGACACCCAGTAC.

Remarks on this clone: Mouse gene names and germline throughout. The observed sequence ends 1 residue before the CDR3 terminus, with the missing tail filled in from the germline J gene. The rearrangement uses TRBV13-3 and TRBJ2-1, with D uncertain. This CDR3 comprises 11 residues. The ends were cut back, 4 bases at V and 5 bases at J, with 4 bases in the middle. In germline, CDR1 is NNHDY, CDR2 SYVADS. CDR3 sequence: CASSYHAEQFF. Incomplete CDR3 DNA: TGTGCCAGCAGTTACCATGCTGAGCAGTTC.

To note about this clone: Genes and germline are mouse. The CDR3 end is not reached by the read, which stops 1 residue before it; the germline J gene fills it in. The V and J genes are TRBV16 and TRBJ2-2; perhaps TRBD2 as D (5 bases). In germline, CDR1 is SGHSA, CDR2 FRNQAP. V was pared by 0 bases and J by 2 bases, with 7 bases between. The CDR3 covers 15 residues. Here the CDR3 reads CASSLDMGNTGQLYF. CDR3 DNA (partial): TGTGCAAGCAGCTTAGATATGGGGAACACCGGGCAGCTCTAC.

Turning to this clone: Each gene name is a mouse one. The read terminates 1 residue ahead of where the CDR3 ends, so the germline J gene completes it. The J gene is TRBJ2-3, the V gene TRBV13-3, with TRBD1 matching over 7 bases. Germline V lookup: CDR1 NNHDY, CDR2 SYVADS. This CDR3 has 14 amino acids. Trimming cost V 1 base and J 5 bases; bases outside gene matches: 4. CDR3 loop: CASSDWQGVETLYF. The DNA read from the CDR3 is TGTGCCAGCAGTGATTGGCAGGGGGTAGAAACGCTGTAT.

This clone was observed a handful of times. Mouse germline and gene names are used. The DNA ends 1 residue before the CDR3 does, and the rest of the CDR3 is filled in from the germline J gene. The same CDR3 is also encoded by other DNA sequences in this sample. The chain uses TRBV23 and TRBJ2-7; the D call TRBD1 from the table was never checked on the DNA. The CDR3 has 13 residues. The germline CDR1 and CDR2 sequences are KGHTA and FQNQQP. Here the CDR3 reads CSSSQGTGVEQYF. The sequenced part of the CDR3 DNA is TGCTCCAGCAGTCAAGGGACAGGGGTTGAACAGTAC. Variable domain in full (rest from reference TRBV23 and TRBJ2-7): DAAVTQKPRYLIKMKGQEAEMKCIPEKGHTAVFWYQQKQSKELKFLIYFQNQQPLDQIDMVKERFSAVCPSSSLCSLGIRTCEAEDSALYLCSSSQGTGVEQYFGPGTRLTVL.

Worth noting for this clone: Any gene name here is a mouse gene name. The CDR3 goes on 1 residue after the read ends, and that part is filled in from the germline J gene. This chain connects TRBV19 to TRBJ1-1; TRBD1 might be the D (5 bases). The CDR3 is 15 residues long. The V end was cut by 0 bases, the J end by 4 bases, with 13 bases between. Germline V lookup: CDR1 FNHDT, CDR2 SITEND (reference sequence). CDR3 bases read: TGTGCCAGCAGTATAGCTCAAGGGGTGGGCACAGAAGTCTTC. Residues: CASSIAQGVGTEVF. The whole CDR3 reads CASSIAQGVGTEVFF.

Note on this clone: Genes and germline come from the mouse. The read is 1 residue too short to cover the CDR3 end, so that end is filled in from the germline J gene. The chain links TRBV31 to TRBJ1-4; D is perhaps TRBD1 (6 bases). From germline, CDR1 is GKSSPN and CDR2 SITVG. V dropped 0 bases and J dropped 3 bases, with 8 bases sitting between them. This CDR3 contains 14 residues. The CDR3 bases that were read are TGTGCCTGGAGTCTAGGGGGGACCAACGAAAGATTATTT. Protein: CAWSLGGTNERLF. The full CDR3 is CAWSLGGTNERLFF.

This clone was seen a few times. The genes are named according to mouse. CDR3 sequence reads: CAWSPLTGSRNERLFF. The covered CDR3 bases are TGTGCCTGGAGCCCCCTTACAGGGTCGAGGAACGAAAGATTATTT. The gene calls are TRBV31 and TRBJ1-4, with D perhaps TRBD1 (6 bases). The CDR3 is cut off 1 residue early in the read; its end comes from the germline J gene. Germline V gene lookup returns CDR1 GKSSPN and CDR2 SITVG. CDR3 size: 16 residues. V was clipped by 3 bases and J by 5 bases, with 19 bases between them.

About this clone: Mouse names are used for the genes. Coverage ceases 1 residue before the CDR3 finishes, and the germline J gene fills in the end. This chain uses TRBV4 with TRBJ1-4; D gene ambiguous. Germline V gives CDR1 LGHDT, CDR2 YNNKQL (reference sequence). This CDR3 has 14 residues. Trimming pared 3 bases from V and 4 bases from J, leaving 9 bases between. CDR3 DNA (partial): TGTGCCAGCAGCTACAGGACCCTCAACGAAAGATTATTT. Protein sequence: CASSYRTLNERLF. In full, the CDR3 reads CASSYRTLNERLFF.

Comment on this clone: The germline and genes are mouse ones. Coverage ceases 1 residue before the CDR3 finishes, and the germline J gene fills in the end. The J gene is TRBJ2-4, the V gene TRBV19; D gene uncertain. The CDR3 has 12 amino acids. Germline values: CDR1 FNHDT, CDR2 SITEND (reference sequence). Between the trimmed V and J ends, which lost 5 bases and 0 bases, there was a span of 4 bases. This chain's CDR3 is CASRISQNTLYF. Incomplete CDR3 DNA: TGTGCCAGCAGGATTAGTCAAAACACCTTGTAC.

On this clone itself: Genes and germline come from the mouse. Read sequence stops 1 residue before the CDR3 end, and the germline J gene provides the missing end. The V gene is TRBV13-1, the J gene TRBJ2-7, with 7 bases lining up with TRBD1. Germline loops: CDR1 NSHNY, CDR2 SYGAGN. The CDR3 runs 12 residues. Losses at the gene ends were 2 bases for V and 6 bases for J; bases not matched to a gene: 2. The CDR3 loop is CASSEHRGEQYF. Partial CDR3 DNA: TGTGCCAGCAGTGAGCACAGGGGTGAACAGTAC.

For this clone: Gene names are mouse gene names. The read terminates 1 residue before the CDR3 end, so the remaining end is supplied by the germline J gene. The J gene is TRBJ2-2, the V gene TRBV13-3; the D gene is possibly TRBD1 (6 bases). The V gene lost 2 bases and the J gene lost 3 bases, with 8 bases spanning the gap. Germline CDR1 reads NNHDY; CDR2 reads SYVADS. This CDR3 contains 14 residues. This CDR3 reads CASSEPGDTGQLYF. Incomplete CDR3 DNA: TGTGCCAGCAGTGAGCCAGGGGACACCGGGCAGCTCTAC.

A remark on this clone: All gene names here are mouse names. The chain's CDR3 is CASSLDYGQGAYEQYF. CDR3 DNA, as far as it was read: TGTGCAAGCAGCTTAGATTACGGACAGGGGGCCTATGAACAGTAC. The genes are TRBV16 and TRBJ2-7; 10 bases match TRBD1. Read coverage stops 1 residue before the CDR3 terminus; the germline J gene supplies the remainder. The CDR3 runs to 16 residues. Germline-derived CDR1 and CDR2 are SGHSA and FRNQAP. V dropped 0 bases and J dropped 2; count of bases not matched to a gene: 4.

Turning to this clone: Gene names and germline match the mouse. CDR3 bases read: TGTGCCAGCGGTGCAGGAGATAATTCGCCCCTCTAC. Encoded protein: CASGAGDNSPLY. The whole CDR3 sequence reads CASGAGDNSPLYF. This chain links TRBV13-2 with TRBJ1-6; D not certain. Read sequence stops 1 residue before the CDR3 end, and the germline J gene provides the missing end. TRBJ1-6 is identified as an open reading frame with a role that is uncertain. V was trimmed by 3 bases and J by 5 bases, leaving 6 bases between them. The germline CDR1 and CDR2 sequences are NNHNN and SYGAGS (reference sequence). This CDR3 contains 13 residues.

In regard to this clone: The listed genes are named as in mouse. The part of the CDR3 DNA that was read is TGTGCCAGCGGTGACGGACTGGGGGGCTATGAACAGTAC. Amino acid sequence: CASGDGLGGYEQY. The CDR3 reads in full as CASGDGLGGYEQYF. V gene TRBV13-2 combines with J gene TRBJ2-7, with 11 bases matching TRBD2. The CDR3 end is not reached by the read, which stops 1 residue before it; the germline J gene fills it in. V was pared by 2 bases and J by 3 bases, with 1 base of the junction left unmatched. Germline assignment: CDR1 NNHNN and CDR2 SYGAGS (reference sequence). The CDR3 covers 14 residues.

A remark on this clone: The genes are named according to mouse. The read gets to within 1 residue of the CDR3 end, and the germline J gene fills in the rest. The rearrangement joins TRBV13-3 to TRBJ2-4; D not certain. Trimming removed 4 bases at V and 0 bases at J, with 9 bases between. Germline CDR1 reads NNHDY; CDR2 reads SYVADS. The length of the CDR3 is 14 residues. Partial CDR3 DNA: TGTGCCAGCAGTTCTTATGGGAGTCAAAACACCTTGTAC. Translation: CASSSYGSQNTLY. The complete CDR3 sequence is CASSSYGSQNTLYF.

This clone showed up just a few times. Genes and germline are mouse. The CDR3 loop is CASSGDNANSDYTF. CDR3 DNA, as far as it was read: TGTGCCAGCAGTGGGGACAATGCAAACTCCGACTACACC. The chain employs TRBV13-3 and TRBJ1-2, with D maybe TRBD1 (6 bases). Read data end 1 residue before the CDR3 end; the end is taken from the germline J gene. Germline V gene data show CDR1 as NNHDY and CDR2 as SYVADS. This CDR3 has 14 amino acids. V dropped 3 bases and J dropped 0 bases, with 9 bases sitting between them.

Notes on this clone: Mouse germline and gene names are used. Coverage ceases 1 residue before the CDR3 finishes, and the germline J gene fills in the end. The chain employs TRBV5 and TRBJ2-7, with a weak D call TRBD1 (5 bases). The length of the CDR3 is 14 residues. V lost 0 bases and J 3 bases, leaving 9 bases between the germline ends. The germline V gene has CDR1 LGHNA and CDR2 YNLKQL (reference sequence). Partial CDR3 DNA: TGTGCCAGCAGCCAAGAAGGCAGGGACTATGAACAGTAC. Translating it yields CASSQEGRDYEQY. The whole CDR3 sequence is CASSQEGRDYEQYF.

This clone was picked up a small number of times. Germline and genes: mouse. The read falls 1 residue short of the CDR3 end, and the missing part is taken from the germline J gene. This sequence joins TRBV4 and TRBJ1-4; a possible D gene is TRBD1 (5 bases). This CDR3 is built from 13 residues. The V end lost 7 bases, the J end lost 0 bases, and 6 bases lay between the germline ends. The germline V gene encodes CDR1 LGHDT and CDR2 YNNKQL (reference sequence). Incomplete CDR3 DNA: TGTGCCAGCACGGGGGTTTCCAACGAAAGATTATTT. Residues: CASTGVSNERLF. The whole CDR3 protein reads CASTGVSNERLFF.

On this clone: Genes and germline come from the mouse. The sequence runs out 1 residue before the end of the CDR3; the remainder is reconstructed from the germline J gene. The gene calls are TRBV19 and TRBJ1-3; 9 bases agree with TRBD1. The V segment lost 4 bases and the J segment 4 bases; nucleotides outside the gene matches: 6. The germline CDR1 and CDR2 sequences are FNHDT and SITEND (reference sequence). There are 15 residues in the CDR3. The CDR3 region is CASSPRTGVGNTLYF. Incomplete CDR3 DNA: TGTGCCAGCAGTCCCCGGACAGGGGTGGGAAATACGCTCTAT.

To note about this clone: Mouse germline and gene names are used. The read finishes 1 residue shy of the CDR3 end, and the germline J gene is used to complete it. The chain couples TRBV16 to TRBJ2-2; TRBD2 is a possible D gene (5 bases). V was shortened by 1 base and J by 2 bases, with 5 bases between the two germline ends. This CDR3 has 14 amino acids. CDR1 and CDR2 (germline): SGHSA, FRNQAP. The CDR3 loop is CASSLVGNTGQLYF. CDR3 bases read: TGTGCAAGCAGCTTAGTGGGGAACACCGGGCAGCTCTAC.

A remark on this clone: Gene names and germline refer to mouse. Read data end 1 residue before the CDR3 end; the end is taken from the germline J gene. The chain employs TRBV24 and TRBJ2-4; 7 bases are shared with TRBD2. V gave up 3 bases and J gave up 0 bases; unmatched junction bases: 6. The CDR3 length is 16 residues. CDR1 KGHTA and CDR2 FRNEEI come from the germline V gene. This CDR3 is CASSLIGGSSQNTLYF. CDR3 DNA (partial): TGTGCCAGCAGTCTTATTGGGGGGTCCAGTCAAAACACCTTGTAC.

As concerns this clone: Gene labels here are mouse ones. The CDR3 end falls 1 residue outside the read, so it is completed with the germline J gene. The sample holds other DNA sequences that translate to the same CDR3. The V gene is TRBV13-2, the J gene TRBJ2-2; D uncertain. From germline, CDR1 is NNHNN and CDR2 SYGAGS (reference sequence). V lost 3 bases, J lost 0 bases, and 6 bases lay in between. The CDR3 totals 14 residues. The CDR3: CASGGQANTGQLYF. The sequenced CDR3 bases are TGTGCCAGCGGTGGTCAAGCAAACACCGGGCAGCTCTAC.

In this sample, this clone turned up once. The genes and germline here are from mouse. The observed sequence ends 1 residue before the CDR3 terminus, with the missing tail filled in from the germline J gene. The rearrangement uses TRBV13-1 and TRBJ2-7; the match to TRBD1 covers 10 bases. Trimming at V came to 3 bases and at J to 4 bases, leaving 4 bases not matched to a gene. This CDR3 region has 14 residues. Germline CDR1 reads NSHNY; CDR2 reads SYGAGN. Partial CDR3 DNA: TGTGCCAGCAGTGGCCGGGACAGGGGATATGAACAGTAC. It codes for CASSGRDRGYEQY. The complete CDR3 reads CASSGRDRGYEQYF.

Remarks on this clone: The gene symbols are mouse symbols. Read data end 1 residue before the CDR3 end; the end is taken from the germline J gene. The chain links TRBV13-1 to TRBJ2-2; D unresolved. Trimming took off 5 bases at V and 3 bases at J, with 5 bases between the two ends. This CDR3 region has 12 residues. Looked up from germline, CDR1 is NSHNY and CDR2 is SYGAGN. CDR3 DNA, as far as it was read: TGTGCCAGCAGGGCGGACACCGGGCAGCTCTAC. Its translation: CASRADTGQLY. The whole CDR3 is CASRADTGQLYF.